The subject of this entry is one T cell receptor beta chain. Its cognate antigen has yet to be identified. Base quality data are lacking; no much larger clone is found one base away. At the DNA level, this CDR3 is encoded by other sequences in the same sample as well. V gives up 0 bases and J gives up 0 bases, and the segment between their germline ends measures 7 bases. Looking up the germline V gene yields CDR1 SGHRS and CDR2 YFSETQ. The CDR3 sequence holds 14 residues, the cysteine and phenylalanine included. Only the CDR3 DNA stays, 42 bases, in frame from base 1. Using the deep immunoSEQ assay, TCR CDR3 regions were amplified from genomic DNA by multiplex PCR. Genomic DNA extracted from each cell subset was distributed evenly over all wells of several immunoSEQ 96-well plates, and each plate served as one replicate. For sorted subsets, approximately 200 ng of genomic DNA, equivalent to tens of thousands of T cell genomes, went into each replicate PCR. Purified libraries were quantified with a Qubit 3.0 fluorometer, sized on a Bioanalyzer 2100, and re-quantified with the KAPA Library Quantification kit. Every immunoSEQ 96-well plate was sequenced on a separate single-read 150-cycle Illumina NextSeq 550 flow cell. As for how the authors treated the data: Because only junctional sequences without quality scores were contained in the immunoSEQ output, filtering matching that applied to full-length reads could not be performed. To assign V/J genes and CDR3, sequences were annotated against IMGT germline references using PyIR, a Python wrapper for IgBLAST v1.9. Reads were filtered out if the reads had weak V/J assignments (E-value above 1e-6), no CDR3, stop codons, out-of-frame junctions, or ambiguous translated residues. A V3J clonotype was defined by an identical inferred V gene, J gene, and CDR3 amino acid sequence. Percentage overlap between repertoires was calculated by dividing the number of shared unique clonotypes by the size of the smaller repertoire. Three approaches were used to assess repertoire richness: RTK rarefaction, the Chao1 estimator, and Recon v2.1 estimates of unobserved clonotypes. Generation probabilities for all TCRbeta clonotypes obtained by the gDNA method from a handful of donors were computed using OLGA. Sourced from immuneACCESS, this table was stored by TCRdb with only in-frame sequences that have V and J called. A share of the clones is absent; for the studies checked, an unresolved V gene accounts for under half, and the remainder has no known explanation. D and trimming come from the DNA, and the V and J calls and clone size come from that table. This sample is represented by hundreds of thousands of clones; about 96% of them were singletons. Roughly 0.06% of the sample is held by the ten biggest clonotypes.

These data come from a study of shared clonotypes between healthy human individuals (dated by TCRdb to 2018 to 2020). Regarding the study in general: The cohort comprised a couple of women and a few men aged 18 to 49 years. Per donor, three plates each were used for CD4 naive and CD4 memory, two for CD8 naive, and one for CD8 memory. To estimate repertoire size and how much clonotype sharing occurs between individuals, the study deeply sequenced the blood TCR repertoires of several healthy adults. Different laboratories and diverse techniques were used to prepare libraries and sequence TCR repertoires, to increase sequencing depth and limit assay-specific biases. Leukapheresis yielded between about 0.94 and 8.9 billion PBMCs per donor. Overall study outcomes, separate from this receptor: Even with the large sequencing depth, rarefaction of the sorted-subset datasets indicated that sequencing was incomplete. Compared with non-shared clonotypes, clonotypes shared by all four sorted-subset donors had higher generation probabilities. The genetic and exposure-history diversity represented was limited by the small number of donors. Across four donors, approximately 5% of naive CD4, around 3.3% of naive CD8, about 2.3% of memory CD4, and approximately 0.4% of memory CD8 clonotypes were shared. Pairwise subsampling indicated that sequencing depth was expected to affect the degree of clonotype sharing among donors. Estimated clonotype richness was generally larger for naive than for memory subsets. Sampling was restricted to blood, and TCR repertoires in tissue are likely to differ from TCR repertoires in blood.

The donors were healthy, HIV-negative adults with no recently reported acute infections or vaccinations. Every donor was a Caucasian adult residing in Nashville, Tennessee, USA. CD4+ T cells were enriched through magnetic negative selection, after which naive cells were positively selected on CD45RA and the remaining negative fraction served as the memory subset. Blood was obtained by leukapheresis, after which PBMCs were separated by Ficoll-Histopaque density gradient centrifugation and cryopreserved in liquid nitrogen vapor phase. Analytical flow cytometry was used to check the purity and quantity of each magnetically sorted T cell population. Genomic DNA was isolated from every sorted fraction and measured by UV absorbance on a Nanodrop 2000c.

Sequenced material: naive CD4+ T cells sorted from blood. The cell subset or site label, as the study defines it: CD45RA+ positively selected. This chain joins TRBV5-1 to TRBJ2-7; the D gene assignment is ambiguous. The TCR was taken from a woman in her twenties or thirties in good health. The CDR3 corresponds to CASSLGWSSYEQYF. The bases are TGCGCCAGCAGCTTGGGATGGAGCTCCTACGAGCAGTACTTC.